Shown below are 21 T cell receptor beta chains from a single sample sequenced in a study of CD8+CD57+ T cells in acquired aplastic anemia. Previously, flow cytometry had revealed CD8+CD57+ cell expansion in the patients chosen for sequencing. According to the study, genomic DNA was the template for TCR beta VDJ and CDR3 profiling. Each CDR3 protein is one row after TCRdb ran MiXCR on the reads. The sample holds roughly 280,000 distinct CDR3 sequences, about 50% seen once. The sequenced sample consisted of sorted CD4+, CD8+, or CD8+CD57+ T cells (not recorded which) from PBMCs. The receptors derive from a human donor with aplastic anemia.

This clonotype was observed at least ten times. The CDR3 loop reads CASRRGRIANSPLHF. The CDR3, as DNA: TGTGCCAGCAGGAGGGGTAGGATCGCTAATTCACCCCTCCACTTT. This sequence joins TRBV2 and TRBJ1-6; weak D call: TRBD1 (5 bases). This CDR3 comprises 15 residues. The germline CDR1 and CDR2 sequences are SNHLY and FYNNEI. Trimming removed 6 bases at V and 6 bases at J, with 15 bases between. The variable domain in full, completed from reference TRBV2 and TRBJ1-6, reads EPEVTQTPSHQVTQMGQEVILRCVPISNHLYFYWYRQILGQKVEFLVSFYNNEISEKSEIFDDQFSVERPDGSNFTLKIRSTKLEDSAMYFCASRRGRIANSPLHFGNGTRLTVT.

Of note for this clonotype: A read error may account for a junction end that differs from germline. This chain uses TRBV5-1 with TRBJ2-3, with D unclear. CDR3 length: 15 amino acids. Germline assignment: CDR1 SGHRS and CDR2 YFSETQ. CDR3 protein: CASSLTGSYTDTQYF. The CDR3 DNA reads as TGTGCCAGCAGCTTAACCGGCAGCTACACAGATACGCAGTATTTT.

The V and J genes are TRBV24-1 and TRBJ1-2; 10 nucleotides agree with TRBD1. The CDR3 extends over 16 amino acids. Germline trimming cut 0 bases from V and 4 bases from J; bases unmatched to any gene: 4. The V gene's germline CDR1 is KGHDR and CDR2 SFDVKD. CDR3: CATSDLNDRGLYGYTF. In nucleotides, the CDR3 is TGTGCCACCAGTGATTTGAACGACAGGGGGCTCTATGGCTACACCTTC.

The V gene is TRBV10-3, the J gene TRBJ2-5; 9 bases fit TRBD2. J was trimmed by 3 bases and V by 4 bases; bases with no gene match: 15. CDR1 is ENHRY, CDR2 SYGVKD, per germline. CDR3 length equals 18 residues. The CDR3 region has the DNA TGTGCCATCAGTGCGGGGGGGCTACGCGGGGGGGCCGAAGAGACCCAGTACTTC. Its translation: CAISAGGLRGGAEETQYF.

In its sample, this clonotype was seen many times. This chain links TRBV20-1 with TRBJ2-7, with TRBD2 matching over 10 bases. Germline loops: CDR1 DFQATT, CDR2 SNEGSKA (reference sequence). Trimming at V came to 3 bases and at J to 3 bases, leaving 11 bases not matched to a gene. The CDR3 sequence is 16 residues long. Here the CDR3 DNA reads TGCAGTGCTAGGAAAATCCTAGCGGGAGCAAACTACGAGCAGTACTTC. Translating it yields CSARKILAGANYEQYF.

In this sample, this clonotype turned up many times. The rearrangement joins TRBV19 to TRBJ1-2; D uncertain. The CDR3 has 14 residues. Germline CDR1 LNHDA, CDR2 SQIVND (reference sequence). Trimming took off 7 bases at V and 1 base at J, with 13 bases between the two ends. This chain's CDR3 is CASTPGQINYGYTF. As DNA, the CDR3 is TGTGCCAGTACCCCTGGGCAGATTAACTATGGCTACACCTTC.

This clonotype came up a few times. The genes are TRBV6-6 and TRBJ2-7, with 9 bases matching TRBD2. CDR1 MNHNY and CDR2 SVGAGI come from the germline V gene (reference sequence). V was pared by 0 bases and J by 1 base, with 1 base of the junction left unmatched. The CDR3 has 15 amino acids. The DNA for the CDR3 is TGTGCCAGCAGTTACTCGGCGGGAGGGTCCTACGAGCAGTACTTC. Amino acid sequence: CASSYSAGGSYEQYF.

This chain links TRBV25-1 with TRBJ2-3; 7 nucleotides align to TRBD1. This CDR3 is built from 13 residues. The V gene end was trimmed by 6 bases and the J gene end by 2 bases; junction bases not matched to a gene: 2. Germline assignment: CDR1 MGHDK and CDR2 SYGVNS. The DNA of the CDR3 is TGTGCCAGCAGGGACAGGCTCACAGATACGCAGTATTTT. Translation gives CASRDRLTDTQYF. Looking up the rest from reference TRBV25-1 and TRBJ2-3 gives the full variable domain: EADIYQTPRYLVIGTGKKITLECSQTMGHDKMYWYQQDPGMELHLIHYSYGVNSTEKGDLSSESTVSRIRTEHFPLTLESARPSHTSQYLCASRDRLTDTQYFGPGTRLTVL.

CDR3 DNA sequence: TGCGCCAGCAGCTTGGCCCCGTCCGGGACCCTGAATGAGCAGTTCTTC. Translating it yields CASSLAPSGTLNEQFF. V and J are TRBV5-1 and TRBJ2-1; D tentatively fits TRBD1 or TRBD2 (5 bases each). V lost 0 bases and J lost 7, with 17 bases in between. Germline CDR1 reads SGHRS; CDR2 reads YFSETQ. This CDR3 spans 16 amino acids. Looking up the rest from reference TRBV5-1 and TRBJ2-1 gives the full variable domain: KAGVTQTPRYLIKTRGQQVTLSCSPISGHRSVSWYQQTPGQGLQFLFEYFSETQRNKGNFPGRFSGRQFSNSRSEMNVSTLELGDSALYLCASSLAPSGTLNEQFFGPGTRLTVL.

This clonotype was detected many times. The J gene is TRBJ2-5, the V gene TRBV18; 10 nucleotides match TRBD1. Per germline, CDR1 KGHSH and CDR2 LQKENI. This CDR3 comprises 15 residues. Trimming removed 3 bases from V and 4 bases from J; junction bases left unmatched: 5. As DNA, the CDR3 is TGTGCCAGCTCACCCGGGACAGGGGTGAGAGAGACCCAGTACTTC. Residues: CASSPGTGVRETQYF.

This clonotype was seen only a few times. The chain employs TRBV10-3 and TRBJ2-1, with TRBD2 identical over 16 bases. Trimming at V came to 3 bases and at J to 7 bases, leaving 12 bases not matched to a gene. CDR1 is ENHRY, CDR2 SYGVKD, per germline. This CDR3 has 19 residues. CDR3 amino acids: CAISERNVEGLAGGNEQFF. The CDR3 DNA sequence: TGTGCCATCAGTGAACGTAACGTAGAGGGACTAGCGGGAGGGAATGAGCAGTTCTTC.

The chain links TRBV24-1 to TRBJ2-1; a possible D gene is TRBD1 (6 bases). The CDR3 is 15 residues long. The ends were cut back, 5 bases at V and 4 bases at J, with 14 bases in the middle. Germline V gives CDR1 KGHDR, CDR2 SFDVKD. The CDR3 DNA reads TGTGCCACCAGTGGACCTGAGGGGGTATACAATGAGCAGTTCTTC. It translates to CATSGPEGVYNEQFF.

The chain joins TRBV25-1 to TRBJ1-5; 9 nucleotides agree with TRBD1. Germline values: CDR1 MGHDK, CDR2 SYGVNS. The CDR3 covers 15 residues. The trim removed 2 bases at V and 4 bases at J, leaving 3 bases unmatched. For the CDR3, the DNA is TGTGCCAGCAGTGAAGGGGACAGGGAAAATCAGCCCCAGCATTTT. Its protein is CASSEGDRENQPQHF. The variable domain in full, completed from reference TRBV25-1 and TRBJ1-5, reads EADIYQTPRYLVIGTGKKITLECSQTMGHDKMYWYQQDPGMELHLIHYSYGVNSTEKGDLSSESTVSRIRTEHFPLTLESARPSHTSQYLCASSEGDRENQPQHFGDGTRLSIL.

This clonotype turned up a few times. V is TRBV20-1 and J is TRBJ2-7; D unresolved. CDR1 is DFQATT, CDR2 SNEGSKA, per germline (reference sequence). This CDR3 has 11 amino acids. The germline V and J ends were trimmed by 4 bases and 2 bases, with 6 bases remaining between them. The CDR3 bases are TGCAGTGCTACCCCAGCCTACGAGCAGTACTTC. This translates into CSATPAYEQYF.

The rearrangement links TRBV10-3 to TRBJ2-3; 8 positions match TRBD2. Trimming cost V 5 bases and J 2 bases; bases outside gene matches: 3. Per germline, CDR1 ENHRY and CDR2 SYGVKD. This CDR3 comprises 14 residues. CDR3: CAISPAGVTDTQYF. CDR3 bases: TGTGCCATCAGTCCAGCGGGAGTCACAGATACGCAGTATTTT.

This clonotype was picked up a small number of times. This sequence joins TRBV20-1 and TRBJ2-5, with a possible D match to TRBD1 (5 bases). This CDR3 region has 13 residues. Trimming pared 5 bases from V and 4 bases from J, leaving 14 bases between. Germline assignment: CDR1 DFQATT and CDR2 SNEGSKA (reference sequence). The CDR3 bases are TGCAGTGCTTCATACAGGTTAAGAGAGACCCAGTACTTC. Its translation: CSASYRLRETQYF.

This clonotype showed up many times. V and J are TRBV2 and TRBJ2-6; D is ambiguous. Germline-derived CDR1 and CDR2 are SNHLY and FYNNEI. Trimming took 4 bases from V and 0 from J, leaving 7 bases between them. CDR3 length equals 15 residues. CDR3 sequence reads: CASSADGSGANVLTF. Written as DNA, the CDR3 is TGTGCCAGCAGTGCCGACGGCTCTGGGGCCAACGTCCTGACTTTC. The whole variable domain, filled in from reference TRBV2 and TRBJ2-6, reads EPEVTQTPSHQVTQMGQEVILRCVPISNHLYFYWYRQILGQKVEFLVSFYNNEISEKSEIFDDQFSVERPDGSNFTLKIRSTKLEDSAMYFCASSADGSGANVLTFGAGSRLTVL.

The chain employs TRBV20-1 and TRBJ2-3; D is ambiguous. The CDR3 sequence is 14 residues long. Germline loops: CDR1 DFQATT, CDR2 SNEGSKA (reference sequence). Trimming shortened V by 6 bases and J by 0 bases, and 13 bases separated the two germline ends. CDR3 loop: CSAFPGYSTDTQYF. The CDR3 DNA is TGCAGTGCGTTTCCGGGCTATAGCACAGATACGCAGTATTTT.

The chain is built from TRBV10-3 and TRBJ1-2; TRBD1 matches 12 bases. The CDR3 has 15 amino acids. J lost 4 bases, V lost 4 bases, and 4 bases had no gene match. CDR1 is ENHRY and CDR2 is SYGVKD in the germline V gene. CDR3 bases: TGTGCCATCAGTGTTGGGACAGGGGGCGGCTATGGCTACACCTTC. Its translation is CAISVGTGGGYGYTF.

A single count supports this clonotype. The V call is TRBV20-1, the J call TRBJ1-4; 10 nucleotides agree with TRBD1. Looked up from germline, CDR1 is DFQATT and CDR2 is SNEGSKA (reference sequence). The CDR3 is 15 amino acids. Losses at the gene ends were 6 bases for V and 5 bases for J; bases not matched to a gene: 9. DNA for the CDR3: TGCAGTGCCCCATTCTGGGGACAGGGGAATGAAAAACTGTTTTTT. This gives the protein CSAPFWGQGNEKLFF.

V is TRBV29-1 and J is TRBJ2-3; D is perhaps TRBD1 (5 bases). Trimming removed 1 base from V and 6 bases from J, with 14 bases in between. CDR3 length equals 14 residues. CDR1 is SQVTM, CDR2 ANQGSEA, per germline. The CDR3 sequence: CSVEVRALIDTQYF. As DNA, the CDR3 is TGCAGCGTTGAAGTCAGGGCTCTCATTGATACGCAGTATTTT.